This T cell receptor (beta chain) was recovered during a study of T cells in Graves' hyperthyroidism and ophthalmopathy. Germline values: CDR1 MNHEY, CDR2 SMNVEV (reference sequence). The junction had 4 bases not matched to a gene; V was cut back by 3 bases and J by 6 bases. The CDR3 spans 13 residues. Study-level points and caveats: Blood held most thyroid clonotypes expanded above 0.001 frequency.

This clonotype has at least ten counts. Antigen unknown. Researchers amplified the TCR beta CDR3 regions from RNA transcripts. HTBI primers drove first-round RT-PCR of the TCR CDR3. TCRdb re-called the multiplex PCR reads through MiXCR, storing one row per CDR3 protein. The sample has about 290,000 distinct CDR3 sequences, 13% seen once. Diagnoses rested on clinical symptoms, serum thyroxine and TRAb, thyroid ultrasound and orbital computed tomography. This sequence joins TRBV27 and TRBJ1-1, with TRBD1 identical over 7 bases. Sequenced sample: blood. The TCR was taken from a woman in her thirties with Graves' hyperthyroidism that later progressed to Graves' ophthalmopathy. The CDR3 here is CASSLTGPSEAFF. The CDR3 DNA sequence: TGTGCCAGCAGTTTGACAGGGCCCTCTGAAGCTTTCTTT.